The 8 T cell receptor beta chains presented below share a single source sample, sequenced in a study of T cell repertoires in cytomegalovirus infection. These receptors have no known antigen. MiXCR, applied by TCRdb to the reads, yields one record per CDR3 protein. Of some 120,000 distinct CDR3 sequences listed, over 25% are singletons. The sample consisted of CD8+ T cells from cultured PBMCs, taken from culture after CMV antigen stimulation. These receptor sequences come from a human donor in good health (CMV status not recorded). Some clones in this sample may be carry-over from other donors' samples.

On this clonotype: Sequence at one end of the junction differs from germline and may be a read error. The chain links TRBV20-1 to TRBJ2-7; D ambiguous. This CDR3 comprises 14 residues. The germline CDR1 and CDR2 sequences are DFQATT and SNEGSKA (reference sequence). The CDR3 spells CSASTKTHAYKQYF. The CDR3 nucleotides are TGCAGTGCTAGTACGAAGACCCACGCCTACAAGCAGTACTTC.

The V call is TRBV12-3 or TRBV12-4, the J call TRBJ2-5, with 8 bases aligning to TRBD1. The CDR3 is made up of 16 amino acids. The ends lost 4 bases at V and 2 bases at J; junction bases unmatched: 9. CDR3 protein: CASSSQQGEEQETQYF. CDR3 DNA sequence: TGTGCCAGCAGTTCTCAACAGGGGGAAGAACAAGAGACCCAGTACTTC.

In this sample, this clonotype turned up a few times. The CDR3 is CASSYLVGPGNTIYF. In DNA, the CDR3 is TGTGCCAGCAGCTACCTGGTAGGGCCTGGAAACACCATATATTTT. The chain employs TRBV7-9 and TRBJ1-3, with D unresolved. The germline gives CDR1 SEHNR, CDR2 FQNEAQ (reference sequence). V was pared by 4 bases and J by 2 bases, with 12 bases between. The CDR3 sequence is 15 residues long.

V is TRBV10-3 and J is TRBJ2-3, with 9 nucleotides matching TRBD2. Trimming cost V 10 bases and J 4 bases; bases outside gene matches: 9. Germline CDR1 and CDR2: ENHRY and SYGVKD. The CDR3 covers 14 residues. CDR3 loop: CATIGTSSSDTQYF. The CDR3 DNA sequence: TGTGCCACCATCGGGACTAGCAGTTCAGATACGCAGTATTTT.

This clonotype was recorded a few times. V usage is TRBV12-3 or TRBV12-4 and J usage is TRBJ1-2, with D tentatively TRBD1 (6 bases). V lost 7 bases and J 0 bases, leaving 15 bases between the germline ends. This CDR3 comprises 15 residues. As DNA, the CDR3 is TGTGCCAGCAAGTTATCCAGGGGCACTAACTATGGCTACACCTTC. The encoded protein is CASKLSRGTNYGYTF.

This clonotype was counted only a few times. The V gene is TRBV27, the J gene TRBJ2-7, with 10 bases fitting TRBD1. CDR1 MNHEY and CDR2 SMNVEV come from the germline V gene (reference sequence). Losses at the gene ends were 3 bases for V and 3 bases for J; bases not matched to a gene: 5. The CDR3 covers 15 residues. The CDR3 DNA sequence: TGTGCCAGCAGTTTGACAGGGGGCGCCCGCTACGAGCAGTACTTC. Residues: CASSLTGGARYEQYF.

This sequence joins TRBV7-9 and TRBJ1-6; D is perhaps TRBD1 (5 bases). V was pared by 4 bases and J by 8 bases, with 15 bases between. Germline V lookup: CDR1 SEHNR, CDR2 FQNEAQ (reference sequence). This CDR3 contains 15 residues. The CDR3 DNA sequence: TGTGCCAGCAGCTCACCCGGGGCCTTACATTCACCCCTCCACTTT. It specifies CASSSPGALHSPLHF.

The V and J genes are TRBV6-5 and TRBJ1-2, with 8 bases fitting TRBD1. Looked up from germline, CDR1 is MNHEY and CDR2 is SVGAGI. The trim removed 2 bases at V and 4 bases at J, leaving 6 bases unmatched. This CDR3 contains 15 residues. CDR3 sequence (DNA): TGTGCCAGCAGTTACCTGATGGGGACAGGCTATGGCTACACCTTC. It is translated as CASSYLMGTGYGYTF.